These 14 T cell receptor beta chains originate from one sample sequenced in a study of human T cells and chemical hapten exposure. Documented time point: pre-sensitization, week 0. The sample's treatment: therapeutic diphenylcyclopropenone sensitization with weekly scalp DPC. TCRdb used MiXCR to reprocess the RACE reads, holding one entry per CDR3 protein. The table lists roughly 380,000 distinct CDR3 sequences, roughly 5% of them singletons. The material sequenced was whole blood, taken in connection with sensitization to the hapten diphenylcyclopropenone (DPC). The receptors were gathered from a woman between 50 and 59 years old with alopecia areata. Some clones in this sample may be carry-over from other donors' samples.

The chain employs TRBV7-2 and TRBJ1-4; 8 nucleotides line up with TRBD1. CDR1 SGHTA and CDR2 FQGNSA come from the germline V gene. This CDR3 comprises 15 residues. V trimming: 5 bases; J trimming: 8 bases; junction bases outside the gene matches: 10. Here the CDR3 DNA reads TGTGCCAGCAGCACGCAGGACAGGGTAGGGGAAAAACTGTTTTTT. Translating it yields CASSTQDRVGEKLFF.

This clonotype has at least ten counts. This chain links TRBV24-1 with TRBJ2-5, with D possibly matching TRBD1 (6 bases). Germline loops: CDR1 KGHDR, CDR2 SFDVKD. V was clipped by 4 bases and J by 0 bases, with 17 bases between them. The CDR3 totals 17 residues. The CDR3 DNA reads as TGTGCCACCAGTGAGCCGCGAGGGGGAGCCTACCAAGAGACCCAGTACTTC. This gives the protein CATSEPRGGAYQETQYF.

This clonotype was counted a single time. Here the CDR3 reads CASSFERFTDTQYF. The CDR3 nucleotides read TGTGCCAGCAGCTTTGAGCGGTTCACAGATACGCAGTATTTT. The chain couples TRBV7-2 to TRBJ2-3, with a possible D match to TRBD2 (5 bases). Germline loops: CDR1 SGHTA, CDR2 FQGNSA. This CDR3 spans 14 amino acids. The V and J ends lost 3 bases and 2 bases respectively, with 9 bases between them. Full variable domain (remainder filled in from reference TRBV7-2 and TRBJ2-3): GAGVSQSPSNKVTEKGKDVELRCDPISGHTALYWYRQSLGQGLEFLIYFQGNSAPDKSGLPSDRFSAERTGGSVSTLTIQRTQQEDSAVYLCASSFERFTDTQYFGPGTRLTVL.

The table lists this clonotype with many counts. The chain couples TRBV7-9 to TRBJ2-3, with a weak D call TRBD2 (6 bases). CDR1 and CDR2 (germline): SEHNR, FQNEAQ (reference sequence). The germline V and J ends were trimmed by 3 bases and 5 bases, with 9 bases remaining between them. This CDR3 is 13 amino acids long. The CDR3: CASSLTREDTQYF. CDR3 in DNA: TGTGCCAGCAGCTTGACTAGAGAAGATACGCAGTATTTT.

This clonotype has more than one count but fewer than ten. This chain links TRBV2 with TRBJ1-6, with 10 bases lining up with TRBD1. V dropped 6 bases and J dropped 7; count of bases not matched to a gene: 6. Germline CDR1 is SNHLY and CDR2 is FYNNEI. This CDR3 spans 15 amino acids. The CDR3 region has the DNA TGTGCCAGCAGCCTGGGGACAGGGGTCAATTCACCCCTCCACTTT. Protein: CASSLGTGVNSPLHF.

This clonotype was seen a few times. This chain connects TRBV12-3 or TRBV12-4 to TRBJ2-1; 11 nucleotides match TRBD2. J gave up 2 bases and V 6 bases, and 9 bases lay outside the gene matches. The CDR3 is 17 residues long. CDR3 in DNA: TGTGCCAGCAGGAGGTCTCTTAGCGGGAGGGCCTACAATGAGCAGTTCTTC. Its translation: CASRRSLSGRAYNEQFF.

This clonotype has a handful of counts. This chain uses TRBV6-5 with TRBJ2-2; a possible D gene is TRBD2 (5 bases). This CDR3 region has 13 residues. The germline CDR1 and CDR2 sequences are MNHEY and SVGAGI. The ends were cut back, 5 bases at V and 6 bases at J, with 10 bases in the middle. The CDR3 coding sequence is TGTGCCAGCAGTACCGTGAGGGCCGGGGAGCTGTTTTTT. Translation gives CASSTVRAGELFF.

This clonotype was observed at least ten times. The V gene is TRBV28, the J gene TRBJ2-1; D remains ambiguous. The V gene lost 4 bases and the J gene lost 3 bases, with 4 bases spanning the gap. The CDR3 extends over 12 amino acids. Germline V gene data show CDR1 as MDHEN and CDR2 as SYDVKM. CDR3 in amino acids: CASSYGYNEQFF. For the CDR3, the DNA is TGTGCCAGCAGTTACGGCTACAATGAGCAGTTCTTC.

The chain links TRBV20-1 to TRBJ1-5; D not certain. This CDR3 has 14 amino acids. The germline V gene has CDR1 DFQATT and CDR2 SNEGSKA (reference sequence). Trimming cost V 4 bases and J 0 bases, with 10 bases left between them. CDR3 loop: CSAKQADSNQPQHF. The CDR3 coding sequence is TGCAGTGCTAAGCAAGCCGATAGCAATCAGCCCCAGCATTTT.

The table lists this clonotype with many counts. This sequence joins TRBV20-1 and TRBJ1-2; perhaps TRBD1 as D (5 bases). The length of the CDR3 is 14 residues. V was cut by 0 bases and J by 8 bases, with 16 bases left in between. Germline loops: CDR1 DFQATT, CDR2 SNEGSKA (reference sequence). CDR3 region: CSARDRGGRPGYTF. The CDR3 DNA reads TGCAGTGCTAGAGACCGGGGCGGCAGGCCAGGCTACACCTTC.

The J gene is TRBJ1-2, the V gene TRBV3-1, with D perhaps TRBD1 (6 bases). V dropped 4 bases and J dropped 0 bases, with 9 bases sitting between them. This CDR3 is built from 14 residues. CDR1 is LGHDT and CDR2 is YNNKEL in the germline V gene (reference sequence). CDR3 bases: TGTGCCAGCAGCCGATACAGGGCTAACTATGGCTACACCTTC. Protein product: CASSRYRANYGYTF.

The sample holds many counts of this clonotype. The chain links TRBV14 to TRBJ2-2, with 12 bases aligning to TRBD2. Germline V lookup: CDR1 SGHDN, CDR2 FVKESK. The CDR3 covers 17 residues. V lost 3 bases, J lost 1 base, and 3 bases stayed unmatched. CDR3 loop: CASSHGLAGRNTGELFF. CDR3 nucleotide sequence: TGTGCCAGCAGCCATGGACTAGCGGGGAGGAACACCGGGGAGCTGTTTTTT.

This clonotype was observed a handful of times. This chain uses TRBV4-3 with TRBJ2-7, with D perhaps matching TRBD2 (6 bases). From germline, CDR1 is LGHNA and CDR2 YSLEER. The V end lost 0 bases, the J end lost 2 bases, and 11 bases lay between the germline ends. The CDR3 length is 15 residues. CDR3 nucleotide sequence: TGCGCCAGCAGCCAAGATATGGAGGGGCCCTACGAGCAGTACTTC. It yields the protein CASSQDMEGPYEQYF.

This clonotype was counted many times. The chain joins TRBV12-3 or TRBV12-4 to TRBJ2-1; D remains unclear. The CDR3 has 14 residues. Trimming removed 1 base at V and 13 bases at J, with 17 bases between. CDR3 loop: CASSLVPPVDGQFF. In DNA, the CDR3 is TGTGCCAGCAGTTTAGTACCTCCCGTGGATGGACAGTTCTTC.